These T cell receptor beta chains were read from a single sample in a study of CD8 T cells in Susac syndrome. TCRdb reprocessed the immunoSEQ multiplex PCR reads via MiXCR and lists one record per CDR3 protein. The sample holds approximately 100,000 distinct CDR3 sequences; about 93% are singletons and the top ten take 0.14%. The material sequenced was CD4+ T cells from PBMCs. These receptors were taken from a human donor in good health. CDR3s include the opening cysteine and the closing phenylalanine or tryptophan. A D gene is named only where the DNA matches it firmly. Not all rows give a size; the values are once, few, many and, for expanded clones, a class.

cdr3_nt,cdr3_aa,d_call,j_call,v_call,clone_size,cdr3_length
TGTGCCAGCGACGACAGGGGGTACGAGCAGTACTTC,CASDDRGYEQYF,TRBD1,TRBJ2-7,TRBV7-9,once,12
TGTGCCAGCAGCCAGGGGGCATTTTACGAGCAGTACTTC,CASSQGAFYEQYF,TRBD1,TRBJ2-7,TRBV7-6,NA,13
TGTGCCAGCAGCTTAATCGTACAGTCTAGCACAGATACGCAGTATTTT,CASSLIVQSSTDTQYF,NA,TRBJ2-3,TRBV7-9,NA,16
TGTGCCAGCAGCCAAGATGCCCGGATGGAAGCTTTCTTT,CASSQDARMEAFF,NA,TRBJ1-1,TRBV14,NA,13
TGTGCCAGCAGTGAGCGGTTAAACACAGATACGCAGTATTTT,CASSERLNTDTQYF,NA,TRBJ2-3,TRBV2,NA,14
TGTGCCAGCAGTGAAAAGGAGTATTCCAAAAACATTCAGTACTTC,CASSEKEYSKNIQYF,NA,TRBJ2-4,TRBV2,NA,15
TGTGCCAGCAGCTTAGTCTCGGGGGCGGTCCAAGAGACCCAGTACTTC,CASSLVSGAVQETQYF,NA,TRBJ2-5,TRBV7-2,NA,16
TGTGCTAGTGGTTCCACGAGGGGGGGAAGCTACGAGCAGTACTTC,CASGSTRGGSYEQYF,NA,TRBJ2-7,TRBV12-5,NA,15
TGTGCCAGCAGTCCCGTAGCGGGAGTTCAAGAGACCCAGTACTTC,CASSPVAGVQETQYF,TRBD2,TRBJ2-5,TRBV27,NA,15
TGCGCCAGCAGCTCTATTGGGGCGAGCCTCGGGGCCTCTGGAAACACCATATATTTT,CASSSIGASLGASGNTIYF,NA,TRBJ1-3,TRBV5-1,NA,19
TGTGCCAGCAGCCTGGGGGGGGTCCGAAACACTGAAGCTTTCTTT,CASSLGGVRNTEAFF,NA,TRBJ1-1,TRBV3-1,NA,15
TGCGCCAGCAGCCAAGCTTCGGTTGTTTCCGGTGAGCAGTTCTTC,CASSQASVVSGEQFF,NA,TRBJ2-1,TRBV4-3,few,15
TGTGCCAGCAGTTTATTCTCAGTGAAACTCGGGGGGCGCGGAAGGGAGACCCAGTACTTC,CASSLFSVKLGGRGRETQYF,NA,TRBJ2-5,TRBV27,NA,20
TGTGCCAGCAGCGTAGAAGGAGGGGATAACCCGAACACCGGGGAGCTGTTTTTT,CASSVEGGDNPNTGELFF,NA,TRBJ2-2,TRBV9,NA,18
TGTGCCAGCAGTGAACCCGGACAGATAGCCAAAAACATTCAGTACTTC,CASSEPGQIAKNIQYF,NA,TRBJ2-4,TRBV2,NA,16
TGTGCCACCAGCATAGACAGGGGAAGTGGCACTGAAGCTTTCTTT,CATSIDRGSGTEAFF,TRBD1,TRBJ1-1,TRBV15,NA,15
TGTGCCTGGAGGCCGGACAGGAGACTAGCGGGATTAAGCTCCTACAATGAGCAGTTCTTC,CAWRPDRRLAGLSSYNEQFF,TRBD2,TRBJ2-1,TRBV30,NA,20
TGCGCCAGCAGCTTGGGAGTTTTCAGGCGGGACGGTCAAGGCTATGGCTACACCTTC,CASSLGVFRRDGQGYGYTF,NA,TRBJ1-2,TRBV5-1,NA,19
TGTGCCAGCAGCCAGGCTGATATTTTCTCTGGGAATGAGCAGTTCTTC,CASSQADIFSGNEQFF,NA,TRBJ2-1,TRBV3-1,once,16
TGCGCCAGCAGCCAAGCCCTCGACACCTCCTCCTACGAGCAGTACTTC,CASSQALDTSSYEQYF,NA,TRBJ2-7,TRBV4-3,NA,16
TGTGCCAGCTCCAAAGCGGACAGTAACTATGGCTACACCTTC,CASSKADSNYGYTF,NA,TRBJ1-2,TRBV18,NA,14
TGTGCCAGCAGCTTGCCAGACAGCTTTGAAGCTTTCTTT,CASSLPDSFEAFF,NA,TRBJ1-1,TRBV13,NA,13
TGTGCCAGCAGCTTGGGAGGTTGGGCGGGGGGTTACAATGAGCAGTTCTTC,CASSLGGWAGGYNEQFF,TRBD2,TRBJ2-1,TRBV5-6,NA,17
TGTGCCAGCAGAAAACAGACAAGGATTCAGTTGACCTACGAGCAGTACTTC,CASRKQTRIQLTYEQYF,NA,TRBJ2-7,TRBV6-4,once,17
TGCAGTGCTCCGAAGAAGGGACTATCCACAGATACGCAGTATTTT,CSAPKKGLSTDTQYF,TRBD2,TRBJ2-3,TRBV20-1,NA,15
TGTGCCAGCAGCGTAGCGGGGGCGGACAGTGAGCAGTTCTTC,CASSVAGADSEQFF,NA,TRBJ2-1,TRBV9,NA,14
TGCAGCCGGCGACTAGCGGGAGCCCACCAAGAGACCCAGTACTTC,CSRRLAGAHQETQYF,TRBD2,TRBJ2-5,TRBV20-1,NA,15
TGTGCCAGCAGCGTAGATCCTAGCACAGATACGCAGTATTTT,CASSVDPSTDTQYF,NA,TRBJ2-3,TRBV9,NA,14
TGTGCCAGCAGCTTTAGAGGGAGCCAGCCCCAGCATTTT,CASSFRGSQPQHF,NA,TRBJ1-5,TRBV7-9,NA,13
TGCAGCGTTGCCCTCGGTGGCGGGAGGGCCTCCTATGAGCAGTTCTTC,CSVALGGGRASYEQFF,TRBD2,TRBJ2-1,TRBV29-1,once,16
TGTGCCAGCAGAGTCGGGCCGATGAACACCGGGGAGCTGTTTTTT,CASRVGPMNTGELFF,NA,TRBJ2-2,TRBV7-2,NA,15
TGTGCCAGCAGTGAATATCCGGGCCGCGACTATGGCTACACCTTC,CASSEYPGRDYGYTF,NA,TRBJ1-2,TRBV25-1,once,15
TGTGCCAGCAGCCCCGGGACTAGCGGGAGGCAGGGCCAAGAGACCCAGTACTTC,CASSPGTSGRQGQETQYF,TRBD2,TRBJ2-5,TRBV7-9,NA,18
TGTGCCAGCAGTTACTCGCCGGCAGGGAAAGAGACCCAGTACTTC,CASSYSPAGKETQYF,NA,TRBJ2-5,TRBV6-2/TRBV6-3,NA,15
TGTGCCAGTAGCCGGTATAGCAGCTACGAGCAGTACTTC,CASSRYSSYEQYF,NA,TRBJ2-7,TRBV19,NA,13
TGCGCCAGCAGCCCCGACAGTCTCACCTACGAGCAGTACTTC,CASSPDSLTYEQYF,NA,TRBJ2-7,TRBV5-1,NA,14
TGTGCCAGTAGTTCACGGACGGGGTACGCCGGGGAGCTGTTTTTT,CASSSRTGYAGELFF,NA,TRBJ2-2,TRBV19,NA,15
TGCAGTGCGCGCCCCGGGACAGGGGGAACCTATGGCTACACCTTC,CSARPGTGGTYGYTF,TRBD1,TRBJ1-2,TRBV20-1,NA,15
TGTGCCAGCAGGCGGGCAGGGTGGATGCAAGAGACCCAGTACTTC,CASRRAGWMQETQYF,NA,TRBJ2-5,TRBV12-3/TRBV12-4,NA,15
TGCGCCAGCAGCTTGAACCAGGTGGCTGGAAACACCATATATTTT,CASSLNQVAGNTIYF,NA,TRBJ1-3,TRBV5-1,NA,15
TGCGCCAGCAGCCGCCCCGGGGGACACGAGCAGTACTTC,CASSRPGGHEQYF,NA,TRBJ2-7,TRBV4-1,few,13
TGTGCCGCATTGAACCAGGGGGCATTCTCCTACGAGCAGTACTTC,CAALNQGAFSYEQYF,TRBD1,TRBJ2-7,TRBV6-1,NA,15
TGTGCCAGCAGTTTCCAGGGCGGACGGGGGGGCTACACCTTC,CASSFQGGRGGYTF,NA,TRBJ1-2,TRBV27,NA,14
TGCGCCAGCAGCTTGGACGTACTAGCGGCAGATACGCAGTATTTT,CASSLDVLAADTQYF,TRBD2,TRBJ2-3,TRBV5-1,NA,15
TGTGCCAGCAGCTCCGGGAGGGATGGGGATACGCAGTATTTT,CASSSGRDGDTQYF,TRBD2,TRBJ2-3,TRBV5-6,NA,14
TGTGCCAGCGGCGAGGGGAGCTCCTATAATTCACCCCTCCACTTT,CASGEGSSYNSPLHF,NA,TRBJ1-6,TRBV7-3,NA,15
TGTGCCAGCAGCCAGGGACAGTACGAGCAGTACTTC,CASSQGQYEQYF,TRBD1,TRBJ2-7,TRBV7-8,once,12
TGCGCCAGCAGTTATGACGGGCTGAACACTGAAGCTTTCTTT,CASSYDGLNTEAFF,NA,TRBJ1-1,TRBV5-1,NA,14
TGTGCCAGCGAGACAGGGGGCCCAAGCAATCAGCCCCAGCATTTT,CASETGGPSNQPQHF,TRBD1,TRBJ1-5,TRBV19,NA,15
TGTGCCAGCAGCCCCACGGGGACAGACACTGAAGCTTTCTTT,CASSPTGTDTEAFF,TRBD1,TRBJ1-1,TRBV7-3,NA,14
TGTGCCAGCAGCCACAATCGAATCAGTGAGCAGTTCTTC,CASSHNRISEQFF,NA,TRBJ2-1,TRBV7-2,NA,13
TGTGCCACCCAGCAGGTGTCAGAAGGCTACACCTTC,CATQQVSEGYTF,NA,TRBJ1-2,TRBV6-6,NA,12
TGTGCCAGCAGTCCAATCCCGGGACAGGGATTCGGTCAGCCCCAGCATTTT,CASSPIPGQGFGQPQHF,TRBD1,TRBJ1-5,TRBV6-1,once,17
TGCAGTGCTAGAGATCCGGGACAGGGGACATTTGAAGCTTTCTTT,CSARDPGQGTFEAFF,TRBD1,TRBJ1-1,TRBV20-1,NA,15
TGTGCCAGCAGCCAAGATGTGGGCAGGGTGGGTGCTGAAGCTTTCTTT,CASSQDVGRVGAEAFF,NA,TRBJ1-1,TRBV14,NA,16
TGTGCCAGCAGTTACCAAGGGACCCACTATGGCTACACCTTC,CASSYQGTHYGYTF,NA,TRBJ1-2,TRBV6-6,NA,14
TGTGCCAGCGCGACAGGGACTAGCAATCAGCCCCAGCATTTT,CASATGTSNQPQHF,TRBD1,TRBJ1-5,TRBV28,NA,14
TGTGCCAGCAGCCCCGACGGCCGTGGTGGCTACACCTTC,CASSPDGRGGYTF,NA,TRBJ1-2,TRBV7-9,NA,13
TGTGCCAGCAGCCAAGGGGCAGGGGCGCCGAATACGCAGTATTTT,CASSQGAGAPNTQYF,NA,TRBJ2-3,TRBV3-1,NA,15
TGTGCCAGCAGCTTAGTGGGGTTGAGTTCCTACGAGCAGTACTTC,CASSLVGLSSYEQYF,NA,TRBJ2-7,TRBV7-8,NA,15